The 30 T cell receptor beta chains below were found in one sample sequenced in a study of CD8 T cells in Susac syndrome. Reverse transcription used about 0.45 to 1 ug RNA and random hexamers. TCRdb reprocessed the immunoSEQ multiplex PCR reads via MiXCR and lists one record per CDR3 protein. The data show about 100,000 distinct CDR3 sequences, with 95% seen just once and 0.3% held by the top ten. The sequenced sample was CD8+ T cells from PBMCs. The receptors come from a human donor with Susac syndrome.

The gene calls are TRBV3-1 and TRBJ1-2; 8 bases fit TRBD1. Germline V gene sequence: CDR1 LGHDT, CDR2 YNNKEL (reference sequence). J gave up 6 bases and V 4 bases, and 10 bases lay outside the gene matches. The CDR3 is 15 residues long. CDR3 residues: CASSPRAGGAHGYTF. CDR3 nucleotides: TGTGCCAGCAGCCCTCGGGCAGGGGGCGCGCATGGCTACACCTTC.

The V gene is TRBV13, the J gene TRBJ1-1, with D unclear. The V gene's germline CDR1 is PRHDT and CDR2 FYEKMQ (reference sequence). V lost 5 bases, J lost 2 bases, and 15 bases lay in between. This CDR3 is 15 amino acids long. Here the CDR3 reads CASSPVGVVNTEAFF. The CDR3 DNA sequence: TGTGCCAGCAGCCCAGTAGGAGTAGTTAACACTGAAGCTTTCTTT.

A single count supports this clonotype. The CDR3 spells CASSPARAGGNHEQYF. CDR3 nucleotides: TGTGCCAGCAGCCCAGCGAGGGCAGGGGGTAACCACGAGCAGTACTTC. V is TRBV11-2 and J is TRBJ2-7, with TRBD1 matching over 7 bases. CDR3 length: 16 residues. Per the germline V gene, CDR1 is SGHAT and CDR2 is FQNNGV. V gave up 5 bases and J gave up 5 bases; unmatched junction bases: 15.

The chain uses TRBV11-2 and TRBJ2-5, with D hard to call. CDR3 length: 11 amino acids. V was pared by 1 base and J by 7 bases, with 4 bases between. The germline V gene encodes CDR1 SGHAT and CDR2 FQNNGV. The CDR3 nucleotides are TGTGCCAGCAGCTTAGGGAGGACCCAGTACTTC. The encoded protein is CASSLGRTQYF.

The chain uses TRBV12-3 or TRBV12-4 and TRBJ1-5; no reliable D call. V was cut by 6 bases and J by 6 bases, with 9 bases left in between. The CDR3 has 12 amino acids. The CDR3 coding sequence is TGTGCCAGCAGGGAAGGAGTTCAGCCCCAGCATTTT. Protein: CASREGVQPQHF.

J is TRBJ2-5 and V is TRBV3-1, with D uncertain. The CDR3 contains 14 residues. Germline V gene sequence: CDR1 LGHDT, CDR2 YNNKEL (reference sequence). V was trimmed by 4 bases and J by 5 bases, leaving 14 bases between them. The CDR3, as DNA: TGTGCCAGCAGCCCGGTGGGGTTACGGGAGACCCAGTACTTC. It specifies CASSPVGLRETQYF.

CDR3 sequence reads: CASSFDGDYGYTF. The DNA of the CDR3 is TGTGCCAGCAGTTTCGACGGAGACTATGGCTACACCTTC. The gene calls are TRBV27 and TRBJ1-2; D is undetermined. Per germline, CDR1 MNHEY and CDR2 SMNVEV (reference sequence). V was clipped by 3 bases and J by 3 bases, with 8 bases between them. This CDR3 has 13 residues.

This sequence joins TRBV7-8 and TRBJ1-5, with D maybe TRBD1 (6 bases). Looked up from germline, CDR1 is SGHVS and CDR2 is FQNEAQ. The CDR3 has 14 amino acids. V lost 5 bases and J 7 bases, leaving 15 bases between the germline ends. The chain's CDR3 is CASSPAGVGQPQHF. The CDR3 bases are TGTGCCAGCAGCCCAGCAGGGGTTGGCCAGCCCCAGCATTTT.

The J gene is TRBJ1-5, the V gene TRBV29-1, with D possibly matching TRBD1 (5 bases). Trimming stripped 5 bases from V and 8 bases from J, with 16 bases between. CDR3 size: 13 residues. CDR1 SQVTM and CDR2 ANQGSEA come from the germline V gene. The CDR3 DNA sequence: TGCAGCGTTTCTACACAGGCCGACGAGCCCCAGCATTTT. Amino acid sequence: CSVSTQADEPQHF.

V usage is TRBV27 and J usage is TRBJ2-1; 13 bases line up with TRBD2. This CDR3 has 17 residues. Germline-derived CDR1 and CDR2 are MNHEY and SMNVEV (reference sequence). Trimming cost V 1 base and J 2 bases; bases outside gene matches: 2. In DNA, the CDR3 is TGTGCCAGCAGTTTATTTGGGACTAGCGGGACCTACAATGAGCAGTTCTTC. Its translation: CASSLFGTSGTYNEQFF.

V usage is TRBV7-9 and J usage is TRBJ2-6; D gene uncertain. V lost 0 bases and J 2 bases, leaving 11 bases between the germline ends. In germline, CDR1 is SEHNR, CDR2 FQNEAQ (reference sequence). The CDR3 extends over 17 amino acids. CDR3 DNA sequence: TGTGCCAGCAGCTTAGCGTCTCGGGCTCCTGGGGCCAACGTCCTGACTTTC. It yields the protein CASSLASRAPGANVLTF.

The chain recombines TRBV5-6 with TRBJ2-6; the match to TRBD1 covers 7 bases. After removal of 5 bases from V and 0 bases from J, the junction contained 5 bases not matched to a gene. The CDR3 runs to 16 residues. Germline CDR1 is SGHDT and CDR2 is YYEEEE. CDR3 in amino acids: CASRRDRVSGANVLTF. CDR3 DNA: TGTGCCAGCAGGCGTGACAGGGTCTCTGGGGCCAACGTCCTGACTTTC.

The chain joins TRBV18 to TRBJ1-1; D might be TRBD1 (5 bases). Germline values: CDR1 KGHSH, CDR2 LQKENI. Trimming removed 2 bases from V and 1 base from J, with 5 bases in between. This CDR3 contains 13 residues. The CDR3 DNA sequence: TGTGCCAGCTCACCAGGGGCGAACACTGAAGCTTTCTTT. It yields the protein CASSPGANTEAFF.

The chain combines TRBV12-3 or TRBV12-4 with TRBJ1-5; no firm D call. The CDR3 covers 14 residues. Trimming stripped 3 bases from V and 6 bases from J, with 12 bases between. In nucleotides, the CDR3 is TGTGCCAGCAGTTTCATGGGCGCGGGTCAGCCCCAGCATTTT. Its protein is CASSFMGAGQPQHF.

Only a few counts were recorded for this clonotype. The rearrangement links TRBV9 to TRBJ2-1, with TRBD2 matching over 16 bases. CDR3 length equals 15 residues. Trimming took 2 bases from V and 10 from J; bases not matched to a gene: 3. From germline, CDR1 is SGDLS and CDR2 YYNGEE. In DNA, the CDR3 is TGTGCCAGCAGCGTCGGGACTAGCGGGAGGGGCGAGCAGTTCTTC. Protein product: CASSVGTSGRGEQFF. Together with reference TRBV9 and TRBJ2-1, the CDR3 gives the full variable domain: DSGVTQTPKHLITATGQRVTLRCSPRSGDLSVYWYQQSLDQGLQFLIQYYNGEERAKGNILERFSAQQFPDLHSELNLSSLELGDSALYFCASSVGTSGRGEQFFGPGTRLTVL.

The J gene is TRBJ1-4, the V gene TRBV14; the match to TRBD1 covers 7 bases. The CDR3 is made up of 13 amino acids. Unmatched junction bases numbered 4, after V lost 4 bases and J lost 8 bases. The germline gives CDR1 SGHDN, CDR2 FVKESK. The CDR3 here is CASSLTGQEKLFF. The CDR3 region has the DNA TGTGCCAGCAGCCTTACGGGACAGGAAAAACTGTTTTTT.

This chain joins TRBV6-5 and TRBJ2-3; TRBD2 agrees at 10 bases. The V segment lost 0 bases and the J segment 4 bases; nucleotides outside the gene matches: 4. In germline, CDR1 is MNHEY, CDR2 SVGAGI. The CDR3 length is 16 residues. The CDR3, as DNA: TGTGCCAGCAGTTACTCCAGCGGGGGGGGCCCAGATACGCAGTATTTT. This sequence encodes CASSYSSGGGPDTQYF.

The rearrangement joins TRBV29-1 to TRBJ2-6; D could derive from TRBD1 or TRBD2 (5 bases each). Trimming pared 6 bases from V and 0 bases from J, leaving 15 bases between. Germline V gene data show CDR1 as SQVTM and CDR2 as ANQGSEA. The CDR3 is made up of 16 amino acids. The CDR3 nucleotides are TGCAGCGTGGGGGAGCTGGCCTTCTCTGGGGCCAACGTCCTGACTTTC. Translation: CSVGELAFSGANVLTF.

The chain links TRBV19 to TRBJ1-5, with D unclear. V gave up 7 bases and J gave up 0 bases, with 7 bases separating them. Per germline, CDR1 LNHDA and CDR2 SQIVND (reference sequence). This CDR3 region has 13 residues. CDR3 region: CASMEGSNQPQHF. The CDR3 DNA reads TGTGCCAGTATGGAGGGTAGCAATCAGCCCCAGCATTTT. The full variable domain, completed using reference TRBV19 and TRBJ1-5, is DGGITQSPKYLFRKEGQNVTLSCEQNLNHDAMYWYRQDPGQGLRLIYYSQIVNDFQKGDIAEGYSVSREKKESFPLTVTSAQKNPTAFYLCASMEGSNQPQHFGDGTRLSIL.

The V gene is TRBV14, the J gene TRBJ1-2; 8 bases fit TRBD1. The CDR3 extends over 15 amino acids. V dropped 3 bases and J dropped 8; count of bases not matched to a gene: 11. From germline, CDR1 is SGHDN and CDR2 FVKESK. The CDR3 spells CASSHHGTGRIGYTF. CDR3 DNA: TGTGCCAGCAGCCACCATGGGACAGGCCGTATCGGCTACACCTTC.

The rearrangement uses TRBV2 and TRBJ2-7; TRBD2 agrees at 7 bases. CDR1 and CDR2 from the germline V gene are SNHLY and FYNNEI. This CDR3 is 13 amino acids long. Trimming took 5 bases from V and 5 from J; bases not matched to a gene: 6. The CDR3 DNA is TGTGCCAGCAGTACGGCGGGAGAGGACGAGCAGTACTTC. Its protein product is CASSTAGEDEQYF. Full variable domain (missing parts from reference TRBV2 and TRBJ2-7): EPEVTQTPSHQVTQMGQEVILRCVPISNHLYFYWYRQILGQKVEFLVSFYNNEISEKSEIFDDQFSVERPDGSNFTLKIRSTKLEDSAMYFCASSTAGEDEQYFGPGTRLTVT.

J is TRBJ1-2 and V is TRBV29-1; D is possibly TRBD1 (5 bases). The germline V gene has CDR1 SQVTM and CDR2 ANQGSEA. Trimming took 5 bases from V and 8 from J, leaving 18 bases between them. CDR3 length equals 13 residues. CDR3 DNA: TGCAGCGTTTCCCGTAAAGGGGTGGGGGGCTACACCTTC. Protein product: CSVSRKGVGGYTF.

The chain carries TRBV5-6 and TRBJ2-5, with 7 bases identical to TRBD1. The V segment lost 5 bases and the J segment 7 bases; nucleotides outside the gene matches: 5. The CDR3 is 12 residues long. Germline CDR1 is SGHDT and CDR2 is YYEEEE. The CDR3 reads CASRTGSGTQYF. The CDR3 coding sequence is TGTGCCAGCAGGACAGGGAGCGGGACCCAGTACTTC.

The gene calls are TRBV3-1 and TRBJ2-7; 8 bases fit TRBD2. The CDR3 consists of 15 residues. With V trimmed by 0 bases and J by 1 base, 2 bases remained unmatched. Germline V gives CDR1 LGHDT, CDR2 YNNKEL (reference sequence). The CDR3 protein is CASSQELAASYEQYF. The CDR3 DNA reads as TGTGCCAGCAGCCAAGAACTAGCGGCGTCCTACGAGCAGTACTTC.

The rearrangement uses TRBV20-1 and TRBJ2-7; unclear D gene. There are 12 residues in the CDR3. Germline V CDR1 and CDR2: DFQATT, SNEGSKA (reference sequence). The CDR3 protein is CSPPEKPYEQYF. As DNA, the CDR3 is TGCAGCCCCCCCGAGAAACCTTACGAGCAGTACTTC.

The chain links TRBV3-1 to TRBJ1-4, with TRBD1 as a possible D gene (6 bases). The ends were cut back, 3 bases at V and 8 bases at J, with 22 bases in the middle. This CDR3 has 17 residues. Germline-derived CDR1 and CDR2 are LGHDT and YNNKEL (reference sequence). The CDR3 loop reads CASSQEGTGTLAEKLFF. CDR3 nucleotides: TGTGCCAGCAGCCAGGAGGGGACCGGGACATTAGCAGAAAAACTGTTTTTT.

The chain recombines TRBV20-1 with TRBJ2-1, with D possibly being TRBD2 (6 bases). The V and J ends lost 3 bases and 9 bases respectively, with 24 bases between them. In germline, CDR1 is DFQATT, CDR2 SNEGSKA (reference sequence). The CDR3 loop spans 16 amino acids. In DNA, the CDR3 is TGCAGTGCTAGGGCTTTCCGACTCGATCGGGAGACTGAGCAGTTCTTC. Amino acids: CSARAFRLDRETEQFF.

The chain couples TRBV18 to TRBJ2-5; D remains unclear. Per germline, CDR1 KGHSH and CDR2 LQKENI. Trimming stripped 2 bases from V and 2 bases from J, with 3 bases between. This CDR3 is built from 12 residues. The CDR3 nucleotides read TGTGCCAGCTCACCAAAACAAGAGACCCAGTACTTC. Its translation is CASSPKQETQYF.

The chain recombines TRBV9 with TRBJ2-7; D might be TRBD1 or TRBD2, each matching 5 bases. The CDR3 consists of 13 residues. V lost 3 bases, J lost 3 bases, and 10 bases lay in between. From germline, CDR1 is SGDLS and CDR2 YYNGEE. In DNA, the CDR3 is TGTGCCAGCAGCGCGGGACCCCTCTACGAGCAGTACTTC. Protein product: CASSAGPLYEQYF. The whole variable domain, remainder taken from reference TRBV9 and TRBJ2-7, is DSGVTQTPKHLITATGQRVTLRCSPRSGDLSVYWYQQSLDQGLQFLIQYYNGEERAKGNILERFSAQQFPDLHSELNLSSLELGDSALYFCASSAGPLYEQYFGPGTRLTVT.

The chain couples TRBV5-1 to TRBJ1-5; a possible D gene is TRBD1 (5 bases). Trimming cost V 2 bases and J 5 bases, with 8 bases left between them. Germline values: CDR1 SGHRS, CDR2 YFSETQ. This CDR3 region has 13 residues. CDR3 DNA sequence: TGCGCCAGCAGCTTCCTAGGGGATCAGCCCCAGCATTTT. Translating it yields CASSFLGDQPQHF. Full variable domain (missing parts from reference TRBV5-1 and TRBJ1-5): KAGVTQTPRYLIKTRGQQVTLSCSPISGHRSVSWYQQTPGQGLQFLFEYFSETQRNKGNFPGRFSGRQFSNSRSEMNVSTLELGDSALYLCASSFLGDQPQHFGDGTRLSIL.